This is a list of T cell receptor beta chains from one sample in a study of T cells in Graves' hyperthyroidism and ophthalmopathy. TCRdb ran MiXCR on the multiplex PCR reads and lists one entry per CDR3 protein. In the table there are about 210,000 distinct CDR3 sequences, 17% of which are singletons. The sequenced material came from blood. The receptors here all came from a man aged 45 to 65 with Graves' hyperthyroidism. Each CDR3 is given with its conserved first and last residue. D genes are given only for firm matches. A row's size may be missing; if present it is once, few, many or a size class.

J	V	D	size	DNA	CDR3
TRBJ1-6	TRBV28	TRBD1	many	TGTGCCAGCAGTCCACGGGACAGGGCATATAATTCACCCCTCCACTTT	CASSPRDRAYNSPLHF
TRBJ2-7	TRBV12-3/TRBV12-4	NA	few	TGTGCCAGCAGTCCAGACATCTGGGTCGGGACGGGGCCGAGAAACTACGAGCAGTACTTC	CASSPDIWVGTGPRNYEQYF
TRBJ2-2	TRBV20-1	TRBD2	many	TGCAGTACTACACTCCGGGGGGCCGGGGAGCTGTTTTTT	CSTTLRGAGELFF
TRBJ2-7	TRBV6-2/TRBV6-3	TRBD1	NA	TGTGCCAGCAGTACCTCGGGACAGTACACCTACGAGCAGTACTTC	CASSTSGQYTYEQYF
TRBJ1-5	TRBV24-1	NA	many	TGTGCCACCAGTGCCCGTCCCCAATTTCTGGGAGGGCATCAGCCCCAGCATTTT	CATSARPQFLGGHQPQHF
TRBJ2-5	TRBV27	NA	few	TGTGCCAGCAGTTTATCCTGGACACGGTTGCGGACCCAGTACTTC	CASSLSWTRLRTQYF
TRBJ2-6	TRBV2	NA	many	TGTGCCAGCAGTGAAGCTTCGTTCCCTGGGGCCAACGTCCTGACTTTC	CASSEASFPGANVLTF
TRBJ1-4	TRBV12-3/TRBV12-4	NA	few	TGTGCCAGCAGTGATACAGGCGCAACTAATGAAAAACTGTTTTTT	CASSDTGATNEKLFF
TRBJ2-7	TRBV30	NA	many	TGTGCCTGGAGCCGACGGGTTCGGGAGCAGTACTTC	CAWSRRVREQYF
TRBJ2-1	TRBV29-1	TRBD2	NA	TGCAGCGTTTACCTCGGACTAGCGGGAGCTGGGAATGAGCAGTTCTTC	CSVYLGLAGAGNEQFF